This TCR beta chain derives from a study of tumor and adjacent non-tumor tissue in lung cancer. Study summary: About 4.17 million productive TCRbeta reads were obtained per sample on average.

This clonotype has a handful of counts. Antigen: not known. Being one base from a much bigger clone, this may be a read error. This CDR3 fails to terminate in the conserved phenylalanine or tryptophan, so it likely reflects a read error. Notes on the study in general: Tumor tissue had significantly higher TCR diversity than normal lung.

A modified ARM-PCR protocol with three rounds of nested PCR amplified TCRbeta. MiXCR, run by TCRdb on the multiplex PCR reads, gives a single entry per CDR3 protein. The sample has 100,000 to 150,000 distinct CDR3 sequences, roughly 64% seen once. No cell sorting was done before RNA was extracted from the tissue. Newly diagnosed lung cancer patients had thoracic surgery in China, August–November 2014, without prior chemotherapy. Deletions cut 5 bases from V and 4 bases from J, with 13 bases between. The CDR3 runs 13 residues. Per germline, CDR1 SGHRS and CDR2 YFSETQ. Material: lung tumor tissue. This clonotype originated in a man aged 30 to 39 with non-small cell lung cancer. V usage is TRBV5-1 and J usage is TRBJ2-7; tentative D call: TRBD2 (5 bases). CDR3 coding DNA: TGCGCCAGCAGGGAGCCAAGCGGATACGAGCAGTACTAC. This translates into CASREPSGYEQYY.